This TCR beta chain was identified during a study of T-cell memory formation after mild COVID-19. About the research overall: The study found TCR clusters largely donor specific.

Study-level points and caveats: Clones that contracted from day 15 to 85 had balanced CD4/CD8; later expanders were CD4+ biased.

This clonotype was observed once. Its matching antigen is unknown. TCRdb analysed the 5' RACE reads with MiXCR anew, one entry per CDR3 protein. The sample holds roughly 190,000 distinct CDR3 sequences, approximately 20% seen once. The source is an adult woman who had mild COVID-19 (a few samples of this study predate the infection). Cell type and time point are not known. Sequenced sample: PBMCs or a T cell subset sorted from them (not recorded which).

DNA for the CDR3: TGTGCCAGCAGGAGGGACAGGGTCATCGGGGGCTACACCTTC. Translation: CASRRDRVIGGYTF. The rearrangement uses TRBV12-3 or TRBV12-4 and TRBJ1-2, with 9 bases that match TRBD1. V lost 6 bases and J lost 8; bases outside the gene matches: 10. The CDR3 runs to 14 residues.